This entry lists 26 T cell receptor beta chains sequenced from one sample in a study of OX40 agonist ivuxolimab in advanced cancers. The method was immunoSEQ multiplex PCR; TCRdb's version includes in-frame clones alone and lacks a portion of them. The sample records over 30,000 clones, less than 85% being singletons. This specimen consisted of CD4+ or CD8+ T cells sorted from blood, obtained in a trial of the OX40 agonist ivuxolimab. The receptors were gathered from an adult with an advanced solid tumor such as melanoma, head and neck, liver or kidney cancer.

This chain connects TRBV6-5 to TRBJ2-5, with 7 nucleotides matching TRBD1. Looked up from germline, CDR1 is MNHEY and CDR2 is SVGAGI. The V and J ends lost 6 bases and 5 bases, in that order; junction bases with no gene match: 6. The CDR3 is made up of 13 amino acids. CDR3 residues: CASSRTGVETQYF. The CDR3 DNA sequence: TGTGCCAGCAGCAGAACAGGGGTCGAGACCCAGTACTTC.

The V gene is TRBV11-2, the J gene TRBJ2-7; 15 positions match TRBD2. V lost 2 bases, J lost 2 bases, and 1 base stayed unmatched. There are 16 residues in the CDR3. The germline V gene encodes CDR1 SGHAT and CDR2 FQNNGV. The DNA for the CDR3 is TGTGCCAGCAGCTTACGGACTAGCGGGGGGGCCTACGAGCAGTACTTC. This codes for CASSLRTSGGAYEQYF. The full variable domain, in which reference TRBV11-2 and TRBJ2-7 provide the parts outside the CDR3, is EAGVAQSPRYKIIEKRQSVAFWCNPISGHATLYWYQQILGQGPKLLIQFQNNGVVDDSQLPKDRFSAERLKGVDSTLKIQPAKLEDSAVYLCASSLRTSGGAYEQYFGPGTRLTVT.

The chain uses TRBV4-1 and TRBJ2-3; 8 bases are shared with TRBD2. From germline, CDR1 is MGHRA and CDR2 YSYEKL. The CDR3 has 15 amino acids. Germline trimming cut 5 bases from V and 1 base from J; bases unmatched to any gene: 5. The chain's CDR3 is CASSKAGDGTDTQYF. The CDR3 bases are TGCGCCAGCAGCAAAGCGGGGGACGGCACAGATACGCAGTATTTT.

This chain joins TRBV7-2 and TRBJ1-3, with D uncertain. CDR1 SGHTA and CDR2 FQGNSA come from the germline V gene. This CDR3 spans 15 amino acids. V was trimmed by 2 bases and J by 0 bases, leaving 8 bases between them. The CDR3 loop reads CASSLSGSSGNTIYF. CDR3 nucleotide sequence: TGTGCCAGCAGCTTATCCGGGAGCTCTGGAAACACCATATATTTT.

This CDR3 reads CASSPSWTGLYGYTF. The CDR3 DNA reads as TGTGCCAGCAGTCCATCCTGGACAGGACTCTATGGCTACACCTTC. The chain couples TRBV27 to TRBJ1-2, with 7 bases fitting TRBD1. The CDR3 consists of 15 residues. V gave up 5 bases and J gave up 4 bases; unmatched junction bases: 10. Germline-derived CDR1 and CDR2 are MNHEY and SMNVEV (reference sequence).

V gene TRBV5-4 combines with J gene TRBJ2-7; D is unresolved. CDR1 and CDR2 from the germline V gene are SGHNT and YYREEE (reference sequence). CDR3 length: 13 amino acids. V was shortened by 0 bases and J by 0 bases, with 4 bases between the two germline ends. The CDR3 loop reads CASSLESSYEQYF. The CDR3 DNA sequence: TGTGCCAGCAGCTTGGAGAGCTCCTACGAGCAGTACTTC.

The chain is built from TRBV5-6 and TRBJ2-7; no clear D. CDR1 and CDR2 (germline): SGHDT, YYEEEE. The V and J ends lost 0 bases and 5 bases respectively, with 9 bases between them. The CDR3 covers 13 residues. CDR3 in DNA: TGTGCCAGCAGCTTGGTAGAATCCCACGAGCAGTACTTC. Translating it yields CASSLVESHEQYF.

The chain links TRBV19 to TRBJ2-3; weak D call: TRBD2 (5 bases). This CDR3 is built from 15 residues. V lost 6 bases and J 5 bases, leaving 18 bases between the germline ends. Germline V gene data show CDR1 as LNHDA and CDR2 as SQIVND (reference sequence). In DNA form, the CDR3 reads TGTGCCAGTAGACGGGAAGGACTCAACCTAGATACGCAGTATTTT. As protein: CASRREGLNLDTQYF.

The chain is built from TRBV19 and TRBJ2-3; possibly TRBD1 for D (6 bases). Trimming stripped 5 bases from V and 0 bases from J, with 9 bases between. Germline lookup yields CDR1 LNHDA and CDR2 SQIVND (reference sequence). CDR3 length equals 14 residues. The CDR3 nucleotides read TGTGCCAGTAGTCTGGGGGCTAGCACAGATACGCAGTATTTT. As protein: CASSLGASTDTQYF.

This clone came up a few times. The chain uses TRBV5-6 and TRBJ1-1; 9 positions agree with TRBD1. From germline, CDR1 is SGHDT and CDR2 YYEEEE. After removal of 0 bases from V and 3 bases from J, the junction contained 3 bases not matched to a gene. CDR3 length: 15 amino acids. The CDR3 sequence is CASSLGDREYTEAFF. DNA of the CDR3: TGTGCCAGCAGCTTGGGGGACAGGGAGTACACTGAAGCTTTCTTT.

The chain carries TRBV6-1 and TRBJ2-7, with TRBD1 identical over 7 bases. Germline CDR1 and CDR2: MNHNS and SASEGT. V was pared by 7 bases and J by 3 bases, with 12 bases of the junction left unmatched. CDR3 length equals 15 residues. The CDR3 reads CASTPDQGVSYEQYF. DNA of the CDR3: TGTGCCAGCACCCCAGACCAGGGGGTAAGCTACGAGCAGTACTTC.

In its sample, this clone was seen once. The chain is built from TRBV11-2 and TRBJ2-3; D ambiguous. V was trimmed by 2 bases and J by 4 bases, leaving 13 bases between them. The CDR3 has 15 residues. CDR1 SGHAT and CDR2 FQNNGV come from the germline V gene. As DNA, the CDR3 is TGTGCCAGCAGCTTAACATCCGCGCTCGCAGATACGCAGTATTTT. Protein: CASSLTSALADTQYF.

The gene calls are TRBV5-1 and TRBJ1-1; D gene ambiguous. From germline, CDR1 is SGHRS and CDR2 YFSETQ. Trimming stripped 1 base from V and 1 base from J, with 5 bases between. The CDR3 is 13 amino acids. The CDR3 loop is CASSLTANTEAFF. Here the CDR3 DNA reads TGCGCCAGCAGCTTGACCGCGAACACTGAAGCTTTCTTT.

V and J are TRBV7-2 and TRBJ2-1, with D maybe TRBD2 (6 bases). V was pared by 1 base and J by 3 bases, with 10 bases between. The germline gives CDR1 SGHTA, CDR2 FQGNSA. This CDR3 has 15 residues. The CDR3 spells CASSLGLASYNEQFF. The CDR3 nucleotides are TGTGCCAGCAGCTTAGGGCTAGCGAGCTACAATGAGCAGTTCTTC.

The rearrangement joins TRBV9 to TRBJ2-7; D ambiguous. V lost 3 bases to trimming and J lost 3 bases, with 16 bases between them. Germline V gene data show CDR1 as SGDLS and CDR2 as YYNGEE. This CDR3 spans 15 amino acids. The CDR3 DNA reads as TGTGCCAGCAGCGAGGGCACCTCAGCGTTCTACGAGCAGTACTTC. This codes for CASSEGTSAFYEQYF.

This sequence joins TRBV18 and TRBJ1-1; TRBD1 might be the D (5 bases). Germline CDR1 is KGHSH and CDR2 is LQKENI. The length of the CDR3 is 13 residues. The ends were cut back, 2 bases at V and 11 bases at J, with 15 bases in the middle. CDR3 DNA sequence: TGTGCCAGCTCACCATGGGAGACAGCAATGGCTTTCTTT. It specifies CASSPWETAMAFF.

This clone was detected a few times. V and J are TRBV7-2 and TRBJ1-4; 7 bases are a match to TRBD1. With 5 bases clipped from V and 7 bases from J, the junction kept 7 bases outside the gene matches. This CDR3 contains 14 residues. Germline values: CDR1 SGHTA, CDR2 FQGNSA. The CDR3 region is CASSTRGQGEKLFF. The CDR3 nucleotides read TGTGCCAGCAGCACAAGGGGGCAAGGTGAAAAACTGTTTTTT. Looking up the rest from reference TRBV7-2 and TRBJ1-4 gives the full variable domain: GAGVSQSPSNKVTEKGKDVELRCDPISGHTALYWYRQSLGQGLEFLIYFQGNSAPDKSGLPSDRFSAERTGGSVSTLTIQRTQQEDSAVYLCASSTRGQGEKLFFGSGTQLSVL.

The chain couples TRBV9 to TRBJ1-2, with D possibly matching TRBD1 (5 bases). The V and J ends lost 0 bases and 4 bases respectively, with 10 bases between them. This CDR3 region has 14 residues. The germline CDR1 and CDR2 sequences are SGDLS and YYNGEE. This chain's CDR3 is CASSVAVGPYGYTF. CDR3 in DNA: TGTGCCAGCAGCGTAGCAGTGGGACCCTATGGCTACACCTTC.

The chain combines TRBV4-2 with TRBJ1-4, with TRBD1 as a possible D gene (5 bases). Between the trimmed V and J ends, which lost 1 base and 6 bases, there was a span of 9 bases. Germline CDR1 is LGHNA and CDR2 is YNFKEQ. The CDR3 totals 14 residues. This CDR3 reads CASSQGDRDEKLFF. The CDR3 nucleotides are TGTGCCAGCAGCCAAGGGGACCGGGATGAAAAACTGTTTTTT.

V is TRBV30 and J is TRBJ2-3, with TRBD1 matching 7 bases. Per the germline V gene, CDR1 is GTSNPN and CDR2 is SVGIG (reference sequence). Trimming at V came to 0 bases and at J to 7 bases, leaving 1 base not matched to a gene. The CDR3 consists of 12 residues. CDR3 sequence (DNA): TGTGCCTGGAGTGTACAGGGGTATACGCAGTATTTT. As protein: CAWSVQGYTQYF.

This clone showed up just a few times. V usage is TRBV18 and J usage is TRBJ1-4; D unclear. This CDR3 contains 16 residues. V lost 2 bases to trimming and J lost 0 bases, with 10 bases between them. CDR1 and CDR2 (germline): KGHSH, LQKENI. The chain's CDR3 is CASSPGPSTTNEKLFF. The CDR3, as DNA: TGTGCCAGCTCACCAGGCCCATCTACAACTAATGAAAAACTGTTTTTT.

The chain combines TRBV14 with TRBJ2-1; a weak D match, TRBD1 (6 bases). There are 14 residues in the CDR3. Germline V lookup: CDR1 SGHDN, CDR2 FVKESK. The V gene lost 6 bases and the J gene lost 8 bases, with 17 bases spanning the gap. The CDR3 loop is CASRSGTPPHEQFF. The CDR3 nucleotides are TGTGCCAGCAGATCCGGGACACCCCCCCATGAGCAGTTCTTC.

This chain links TRBV2 with TRBJ1-1; 8 bases fit TRBD1. Germline V gene sequence: CDR1 SNHLY, CDR2 FYNNEI. V trimming: 7 bases; J trimming: 4 bases; junction bases outside the gene matches: 11. The CDR3 contains 15 residues. CDR3 sequence (DNA): TGTGCCAGCAAAGTCGCCGGGACAGGCCCCACTGAAGCTTTCTTT. This translates into CASKVAGTGPTEAFF.

The chain uses TRBV7-2 and TRBJ2-3; D is unclear. CDR3 size: 16 residues. Germline V CDR1 and CDR2: SGHTA, FQGNSA. The ends were cut back, 2 bases at V and 2 bases at J, with 14 bases in the middle. CDR3: CASSLPTPTDTDTQYF. The CDR3 coding sequence is TGTGCCAGCAGCTTACCGACACCAACTGACACAGATACGCAGTATTTT.

V is TRBV19 and J is TRBJ2-3, with TRBD1 identical over 7 bases. The germline V gene has CDR1 LNHDA and CDR2 SQIVND (reference sequence). This CDR3 has 13 amino acids. The junction had 2 bases not matched to a gene; V was cut back by 7 bases and J by 1 base. This chain's CDR3 is CASNTGGTDTQYF. DNA for the CDR3: TGTGCCAGTAACACAGGGGGCACAGATACGCAGTATTTT.

The rearrangement uses TRBV7-3 and TRBJ1-3; D unclear. This CDR3 is built from 15 residues. Trimming took 5 bases from V and 2 from J, leaving 13 bases between them. Germline CDR1 SGHTA, CDR2 FQGTGA. CDR3 bases: TGTGCCAGCAGCAATACCTACGGGGCTGGAAACACCATATATTTT. Translation gives CASSNTYGAGNTIYF.